This T cell receptor beta chain originates from a study of blood T cell repertoires in COVID-19. Study overall: Italy, Spain and the United States were the sources of the convalescent and acute COVID-19 samples.

J was trimmed by 3 bases and V by 5 bases; bases with no gene match: 4. Germline CDR1 is SGHNT and CDR2 is YYREEE (reference sequence). The CDR3 covers 14 residues. Original methodology: The assay estimated nucleated cells by amplifying reference gene primers. Assay used: immunoSEQ multiplex PCR; TCRdb lists only in-frame clones, some missing. The V and J calls and clone size are taken from that table; D and trimming were inferred from the DNA. The sample holds approximately 220,000 clones; about 85% are singletons and the top ten take roughly 0.7%. V gene TRBV5-4 combines with J gene TRBJ2-3; 9 bases map to TRBD2. The sample consisted of peripheral blood. This TCR derives from a man in his forties with acute or convalescent COVID-19. This CDR3 is CASSRSGGTDTQYF. The CDR3 DNA sequence: TGTGCCAGCAGTCGTAGCGGGGGAACAGATACGCAGTATTTT.